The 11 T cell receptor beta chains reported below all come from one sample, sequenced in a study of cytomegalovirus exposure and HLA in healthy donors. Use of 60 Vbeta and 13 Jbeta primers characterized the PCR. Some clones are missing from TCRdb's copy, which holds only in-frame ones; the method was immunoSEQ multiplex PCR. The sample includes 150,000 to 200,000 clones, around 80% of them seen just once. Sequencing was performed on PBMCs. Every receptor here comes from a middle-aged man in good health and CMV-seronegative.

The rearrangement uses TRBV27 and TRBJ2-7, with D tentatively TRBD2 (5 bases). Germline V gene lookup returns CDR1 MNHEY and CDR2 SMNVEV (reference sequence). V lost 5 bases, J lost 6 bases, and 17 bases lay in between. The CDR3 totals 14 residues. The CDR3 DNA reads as TGTGCCAGCAGTCCCCCGGGATCAGGAACCGAGCAGTACTTC. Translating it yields CASSPPGSGTEQYF.

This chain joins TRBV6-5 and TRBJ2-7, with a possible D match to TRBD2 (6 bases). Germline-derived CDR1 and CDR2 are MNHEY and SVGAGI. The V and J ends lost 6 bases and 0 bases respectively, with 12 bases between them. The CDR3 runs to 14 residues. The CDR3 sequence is CASRSSGSSYEQYF. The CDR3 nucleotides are TGTGCCAGCAGAAGTAGCGGAAGCTCCTACGAGCAGTACTTC.

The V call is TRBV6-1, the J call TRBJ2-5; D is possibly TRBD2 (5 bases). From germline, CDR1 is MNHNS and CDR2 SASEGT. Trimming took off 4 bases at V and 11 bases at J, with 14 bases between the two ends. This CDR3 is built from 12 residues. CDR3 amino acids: CASSAVLREQYF. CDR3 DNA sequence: TGTGCCAGCAGTGCGGTCCTAAGGGAGCAGTACTTC.

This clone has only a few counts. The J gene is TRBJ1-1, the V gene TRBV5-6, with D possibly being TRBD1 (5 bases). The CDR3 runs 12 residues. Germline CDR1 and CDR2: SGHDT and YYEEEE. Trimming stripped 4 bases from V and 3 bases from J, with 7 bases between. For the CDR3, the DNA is TGTGCCAGCAGCCGACAGTACACTGAAGCTTTCTTT. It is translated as CASSRQYTEAFF.

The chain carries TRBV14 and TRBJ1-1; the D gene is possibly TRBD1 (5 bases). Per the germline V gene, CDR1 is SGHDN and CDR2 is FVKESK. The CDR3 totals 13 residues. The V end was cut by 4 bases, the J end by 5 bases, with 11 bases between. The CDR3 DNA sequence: TGTGCCAGCAGCCGGCAGGGTATGACTGAAGCTTTCTTT. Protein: CASSRQGMTEAFF.

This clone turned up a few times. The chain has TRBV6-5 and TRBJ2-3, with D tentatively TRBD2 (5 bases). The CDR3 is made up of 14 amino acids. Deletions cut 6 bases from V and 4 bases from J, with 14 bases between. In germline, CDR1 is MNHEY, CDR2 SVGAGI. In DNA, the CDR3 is TGTGCCAGCAGCGGGGATACCCGTCCAGATACGCAGTATTTT. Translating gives CASSGDTRPDTQYF.

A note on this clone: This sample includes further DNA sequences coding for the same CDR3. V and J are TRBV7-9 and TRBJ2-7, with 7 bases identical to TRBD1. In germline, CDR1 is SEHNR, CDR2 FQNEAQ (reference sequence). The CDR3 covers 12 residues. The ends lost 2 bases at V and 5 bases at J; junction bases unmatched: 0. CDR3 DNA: TGTGCCAGCAGCTTAACAGGGGACGAGCAGTACTTC. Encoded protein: CASSLTGDEQYF.

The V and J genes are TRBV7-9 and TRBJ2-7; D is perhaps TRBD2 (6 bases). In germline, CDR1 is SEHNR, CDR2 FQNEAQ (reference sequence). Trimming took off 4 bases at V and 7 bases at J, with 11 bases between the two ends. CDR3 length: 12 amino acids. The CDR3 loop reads CASSSLGGEQYF. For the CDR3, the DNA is TGTGCCAGCAGCTCCTTGGGGGGAGAGCAGTACTTC.

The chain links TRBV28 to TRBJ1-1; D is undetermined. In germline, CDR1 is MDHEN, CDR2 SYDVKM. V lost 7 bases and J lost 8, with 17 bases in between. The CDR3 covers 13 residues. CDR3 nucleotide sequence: TGTGCCAGCAAAACCCCGGGAGGAGCGGAAGCTTTCTTT. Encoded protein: CASKTPGGAEAFF.

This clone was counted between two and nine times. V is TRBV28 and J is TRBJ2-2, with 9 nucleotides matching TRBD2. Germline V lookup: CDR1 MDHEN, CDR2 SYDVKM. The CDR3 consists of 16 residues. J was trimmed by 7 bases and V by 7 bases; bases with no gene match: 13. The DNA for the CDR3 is TGTGCCAGCACCCTGGCGGGGACTAGCCACGGCGGGGAGCTGTTTTTT. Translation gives CASTLAGTSHGGELFF. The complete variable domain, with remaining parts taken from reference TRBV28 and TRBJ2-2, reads DVKVTQSSRYLVKRTGEKVFLECVQDMDHENMFWYRQDPGLGLRLIYFSYDVKMKEKGDIPEGYSVSREKKERFSLILESASTNQTSMYLCASTLAGTSHGGELFFGEGSRLTVL.

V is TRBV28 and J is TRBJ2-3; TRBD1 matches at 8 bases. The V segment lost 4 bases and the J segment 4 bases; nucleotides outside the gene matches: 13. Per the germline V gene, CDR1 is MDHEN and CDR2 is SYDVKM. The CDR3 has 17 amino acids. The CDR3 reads CASSSIIQGVRPDTQYF. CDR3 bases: TGTGCCAGCAGTTCTATAATACAGGGGGTGAGACCAGATACGCAGTATTTT.